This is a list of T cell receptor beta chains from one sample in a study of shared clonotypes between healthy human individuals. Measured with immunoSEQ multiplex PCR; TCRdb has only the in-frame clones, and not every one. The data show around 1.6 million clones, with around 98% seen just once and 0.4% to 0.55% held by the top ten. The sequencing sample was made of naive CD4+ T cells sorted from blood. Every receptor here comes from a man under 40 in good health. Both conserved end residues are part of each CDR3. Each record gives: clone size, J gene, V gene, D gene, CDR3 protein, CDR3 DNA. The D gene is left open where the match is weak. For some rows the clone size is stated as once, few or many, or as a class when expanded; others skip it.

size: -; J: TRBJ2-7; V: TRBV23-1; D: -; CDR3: CASSSGPDSYEQYF; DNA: TGCGCCAGCAGTAGCGGACCCGACTCCTACGAGCAGTACTTC
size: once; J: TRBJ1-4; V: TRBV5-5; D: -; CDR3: CASRPIHQGIATNEKLFF; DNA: TGTGCCAGCAGACCAATACACCAGGGGATTGCAACTAATGAAAAACTGTTTTTT
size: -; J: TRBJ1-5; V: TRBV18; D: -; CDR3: CASSLGVGGSNQPQHF; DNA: TGTGCCAGCTCACTCGGGGTCGGAGGGAGCAATCAGCCCCAGCATTTT
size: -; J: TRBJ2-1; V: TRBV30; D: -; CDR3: CAWSLDWGQDEQFF; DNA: TGTGCCTGGAGCTTAGATTGGGGGCAGGATGAGCAGTTCTTC
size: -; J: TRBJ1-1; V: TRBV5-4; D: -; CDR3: CASSLAAGLMNTEAFF; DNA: TGTGCCAGCAGCTTGGCCGCAGGGCTCATGAACACTGAAGCTTTCTTT
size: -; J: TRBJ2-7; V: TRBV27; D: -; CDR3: CASSLRGESLHYEQYF; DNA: TGTGCCAGCAGTTTAAGGGGTGAGAGTCTCCACTACGAGCAGTACTTC
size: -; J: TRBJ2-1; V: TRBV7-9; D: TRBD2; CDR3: CASSRGTSGGNEQFF; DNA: TGTGCCAGCAGCCGTGGGACTAGCGGGGGCAATGAGCAGTTCTTC
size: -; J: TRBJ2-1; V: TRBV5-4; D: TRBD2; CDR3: CASSSAWTSGRVEQFF; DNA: TGTGCCAGCAGCTCCGCCTGGACTAGCGGGAGGGTTGAGCAGTTCTTC
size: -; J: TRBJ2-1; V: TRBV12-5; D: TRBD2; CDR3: CASGLGRGTSWGEQFF; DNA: TGTGCTAGTGGTTTGGGAAGGGGGACTAGCTGGGGTGAGCAGTTCTTC
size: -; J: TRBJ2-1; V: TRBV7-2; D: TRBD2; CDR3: CASSSSSGPYNEQFF; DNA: TGTGCCAGCAGCTCGTCTAGCGGCCCCTACAATGAGCAGTTCTTC
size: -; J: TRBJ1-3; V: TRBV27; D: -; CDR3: CASSLSIPGVAGNTIYF; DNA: TGTGCCAGCAGTTTATCGATTCCGGGGGTGGCGGGAAACACCATATATTTT
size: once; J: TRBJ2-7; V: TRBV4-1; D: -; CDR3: CASSQPVRGTYEQYF; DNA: TGCGCCAGCAGCCAACCCGTACGAGGTACCTACGAGCAGTACTTC
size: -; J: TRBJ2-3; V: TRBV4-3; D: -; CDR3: CASSQDGAISGGDTQYF; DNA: TGCGCCAGCAGCCAAGATGGAGCGATCAGTGGGGGAGATACGCAGTATTTT
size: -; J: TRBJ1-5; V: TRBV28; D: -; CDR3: CASSPRPISNQPQHF; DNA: TGTGCCAGCAGTCCTCGGCCGATTAGCAATCAGCCCCAGCATTTT
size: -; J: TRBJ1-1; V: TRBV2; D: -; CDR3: CASSPRGREGATEAFF; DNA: TGTGCCAGCAGTCCGAGGGGAAGGGAAGGGGCCACTGAAGCTTTCTTT
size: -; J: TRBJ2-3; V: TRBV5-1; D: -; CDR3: CASSIFFSGGAGKTDTQYF; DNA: TGCGCCAGCAGCATTTTCTTTTCGGGCGGGGCAGGAAAGACAGATACGCAGTATTTT
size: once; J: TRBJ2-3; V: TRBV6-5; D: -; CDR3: CASSFDGYTQYF; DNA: TGTGCCAGCAGTTTTGACGGGTATACGCAGTATTTT
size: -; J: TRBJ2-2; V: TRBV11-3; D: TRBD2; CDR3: CASSLGLAVNTGELFF; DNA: TGTGCCAGCAGCTTAGGGCTAGCGGTGAACACCGGGGAGCTGTTTTTT
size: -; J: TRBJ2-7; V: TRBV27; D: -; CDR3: CASKVNRMITYEQYF; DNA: TGTGCCAGCAAGGTAAACAGGATGATCACCTACGAGCAGTACTTC
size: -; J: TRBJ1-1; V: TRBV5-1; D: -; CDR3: CASSRLGTGNTEAFF; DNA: TGCGCCAGCAGCCGCCTTGGAACGGGGAACACTGAAGCTTTCTTT
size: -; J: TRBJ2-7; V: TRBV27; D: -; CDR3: CASSLGSRRGYEQYF; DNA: TGTGCCAGCAGTTTAGGTAGTCGGAGGGGGTACGAGCAGTACTTC
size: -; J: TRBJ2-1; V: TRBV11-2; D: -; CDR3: CASSFTLLLTEQFF; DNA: TGTGCCAGCAGCTTTACGCTCTTACTAACCGAGCAGTTCTTC
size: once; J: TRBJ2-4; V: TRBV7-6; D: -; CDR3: CASSLGWGGPLAKNIQYF; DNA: TGTGCCAGCAGCTTAGGATGGGGCGGCCCCCTAGCCAAAAACATTCAGTACTTC
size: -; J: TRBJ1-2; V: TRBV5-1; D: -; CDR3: CASSLEGFGYGYTF; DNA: TGCGCCAGCAGCTTGGAGGGATTCGGGTATGGCTACACCTTC
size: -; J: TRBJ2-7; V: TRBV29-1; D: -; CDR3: CSVVGEGSSYEQYF; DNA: TGCAGCGTTGTTGGAGAGGGTAGCTCCTACGAGCAGTACTTC
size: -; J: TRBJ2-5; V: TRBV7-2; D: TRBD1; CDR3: CASSFNSGQQETQYF; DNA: TGTGCCAGCAGCTTTAATTCGGGACAGCAAGAGACCCAGTACTTC
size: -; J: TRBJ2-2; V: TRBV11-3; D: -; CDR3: CASSNGRNTGELFF; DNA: TGTGCCAGCAGCAATGGACGGAACACCGGGGAGCTGTTTTTT
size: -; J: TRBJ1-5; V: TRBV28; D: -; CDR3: CASSLFWTANQPQHF; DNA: TGTGCCAGCAGTTTATTCTGGACAGCAAATCAGCCCCAGCATTTT
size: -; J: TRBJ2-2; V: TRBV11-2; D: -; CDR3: CASSHDTYTGELFF; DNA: TGTGCCAGCAGCCATGACACCTACACCGGGGAGCTGTTTTTT
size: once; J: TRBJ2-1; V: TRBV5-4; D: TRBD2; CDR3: CASSLWTSGYNEQFF; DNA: TGTGCCAGCAGCTTGTGGACTAGCGGTTACAATGAGCAGTTCTTC
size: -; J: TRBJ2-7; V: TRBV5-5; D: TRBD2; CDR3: CASSVIPGAETSGRSYEQYF; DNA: TGTGCCAGCAGCGTCATACCAGGCGCCGAGACTAGCGGGAGGTCTTACGAGCAGTACTTC
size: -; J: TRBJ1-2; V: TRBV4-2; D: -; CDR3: CASSQGGGYTF; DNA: TGTGCCAGCAGCCAAGGGGGTGGCTACACCTTC
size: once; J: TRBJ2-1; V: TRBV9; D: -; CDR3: CASSVGVGEQFF; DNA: TGTGCCAGCAGCGTAGGTGTTGGTGAGCAGTTCTTC
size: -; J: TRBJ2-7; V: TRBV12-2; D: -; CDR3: CASRLAGPNLNEQYF; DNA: TGTGCAAGTCGCTTAGCCGGGCCCAACCTGAACGAGCAGTACTTC
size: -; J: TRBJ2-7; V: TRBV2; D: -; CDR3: CASRVVGYDYEQYF; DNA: TGTGCCAGCAGGGTAGTGGGGTACGACTACGAGCAGTACTTC